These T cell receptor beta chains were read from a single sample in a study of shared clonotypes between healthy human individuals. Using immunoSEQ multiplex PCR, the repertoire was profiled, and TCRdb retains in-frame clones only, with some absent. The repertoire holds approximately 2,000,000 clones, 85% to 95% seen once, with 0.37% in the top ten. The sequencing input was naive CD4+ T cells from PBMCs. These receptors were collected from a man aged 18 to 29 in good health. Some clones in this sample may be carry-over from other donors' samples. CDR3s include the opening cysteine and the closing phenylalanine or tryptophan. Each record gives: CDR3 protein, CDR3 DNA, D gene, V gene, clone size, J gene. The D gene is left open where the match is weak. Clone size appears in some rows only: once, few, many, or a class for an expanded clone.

CASSPITGSNTEAFF TGTGCCAGCAGCCCGATTACAGGGTCGAACACTGAAGCTTTCTTT . TRBV27 . TRBJ1-1
CASSSGVDRAETQYF TGCGCCAGCAGCTCCGGAGTCGACAGGGCAGAGACCCAGTACTTC TRBD1 TRBV5-1 . TRBJ2-5
CASTGWDSTNEQFF TGTGCCAGTACCGGTTGGGACAGCACCAATGAGCAGTTCTTC TRBD1 TRBV19 once TRBJ2-1
CASSPIGQGNNQPQHF TGTGCCAGCAGCCCCATCGGACAGGGCAACAATCAGCCCCAGCATTTT TRBD1 TRBV27 . TRBJ1-5
CASSSTGTAPYEQYF TGTGCCAGCAGTTCTACCGGGACGGCCCCCTACGAGCAGTACTTC . TRBV28 . TRBJ2-7
CASGKPGLAGNEQFF TGTGCCAGCGGCAAACCGGGACTAGCCGGCAATGAGCAGTTCTTC TRBD2 TRBV7-9 . TRBJ2-1
CASSYSARGPGNTIYF TGTGCCAGCAGTTACTCCGCTCGGGGACCTGGAAACACCATATATTTT . TRBV6-5 . TRBJ1-3
CASSFDSMNTEAFF TGTGCCAGCAGCTTTGACAGCATGAACACTGAAGCTTTCTTT . TRBV11-2 . TRBJ1-1
CASIYLHEQFF TGTGCCAGCATCTACCTCCATGAGCAGTTCTTC . TRBV28 once TRBJ2-1
CASSSGQAISYEQYF TGTGCCAGCAGCTCGGGACAGGCGATCTCCTACGAGCAGTACTTC TRBD1 TRBV11-1 . TRBJ2-7
CASSLDGVRTKTQYF TGTGCCAGCAGCTTAGACGGGGTCAGGACGAAGACCCAGTACTTC . TRBV7-9 . TRBJ2-5
CASSLRLGVLNEQYF TGTGCCAGCAGTTTAAGGCTGGGAGTCCTCAACGAGCAGTACTTC . TRBV28 . TRBJ2-7
CAWKSRRAGAVTGANVLTF TGTGCCTGGAAATCGCGAAGAGCAGGGGCAGTTACGGGGGCCAACGTCCTGACTTTC . TRBV30 . TRBJ2-6
CASSQEERGYEQYF TGCGCCAGCAGCCAAGAGGAGCGGGGCTACGAGCAGTACTTC TRBD2 TRBV4-3 once TRBJ2-7
CASSSRTGANEQFF TGTGCCAGCAGCTCAAGGACAGGGGCGAATGAGCAGTTCTTC TRBD1 TRBV11-2 . TRBJ2-1
CASSPSPGSGANVLTF TGTGCCAGCAGCCCCAGTCCGGGTTCTGGGGCCAACGTCCTGACTTTC . TRBV6-4 . TRBJ2-6
CASTLMGGAGGGEAFF TGTGCCAGCACCCTTATGGGGGGGGCAGGTGGTGGTGAAGCTTTCTTT . TRBV7-3 . TRBJ1-1
CASSLGTVNTEAFF TGTGCCAGCAGCTTAGGGACGGTGAACACTGAAGCTTTCTTT . TRBV7-9 . TRBJ1-1